The 7 T cell receptor beta chains reported below all come from one sample, sequenced in a study of T cells in Graves' hyperthyroidism and ophthalmopathy. RNA transcripts yielded amplified TCR beta CDR3 regions. Using the HTBI primer set, a first-round RT-PCR was run on the TCR CDR3. TCRdb re-analysed the multiplex PCR reads in MiXCR, keeping a single row per CDR3 protein. Among approximately 610,000 distinct CDR3 sequences listed, approximately 15% were seen once. Specimen: blood. The receptors here all came from a woman aged 40 to 50 with Graves' ophthalmopathy.

This clonotype was counted only a few times. The chain links TRBV10-3 to TRBJ2-7; 11 bases line up with TRBD2. CDR3 length equals 16 residues. CDR1 and CDR2 from the germline V gene are ENHRY and SYGVKD. J was trimmed by 5 bases and V by 6 bases; bases with no gene match: 12. CDR3 in DNA: TGTGCCATCAGCGGTAAAATAACTAGCGGGAGCGACGAGCAGTACTTC. Its protein is CAISGKITSGSDEQYF.

This clonotype was observed at least ten times. The chain has TRBV18 and TRBJ2-7; the D call may be TRBD1 or TRBD2 (5 bases each). CDR1 is KGHSH and CDR2 is LQKENI in the germline V gene. V was clipped by 4 bases and J by 1 base, with 14 bases between them. The CDR3 loop spans 15 amino acids. In nucleotides, the CDR3 is TGTGCCAGCTCACGTATACTAGGGGAGTCCTACGAGCAGTACTTC. It codes for CASSRILGESYEQYF.

This rearrangement joins TRBV20-1 to TRBJ1-2; D not certain. Germline lookup yields CDR1 DFQATT and CDR2 SNEGSKA (reference sequence). This CDR3 contains 12 residues. V shed 6 bases and J shed 8 bases, with 16 bases lying between them. CDR3 in DNA: TGCAGTGCGACGACCGGGTACGAGGGCTACACCTTC. Its protein is CSATTGYEGYTF.

The chain joins TRBV6-1 to TRBJ1-5; 9 positions agree with TRBD1. The CDR3 spans 18 residues. Germline CDR1 and CDR2: MNHNS and SASEGT. Losses at the gene ends were 0 bases for V and 3 bases for J; bases not matched to a gene: 9. CDR3 in amino acids: CASSEALPGTGNNQPQHF. The CDR3, as DNA: TGTGCCAGCAGTGAAGCACTACCCGGGACAGGGAACAATCAGCCCCAGCATTTT.

This clonotype was recorded many times. V is TRBV12-3 or TRBV12-4 and J is TRBJ1-2; D not resolved. The CDR3 contains 14 residues. The V gene lost 1 base and the J gene lost 3 bases, with 9 bases spanning the gap. The CDR3 loop is CASSLVGPDYGYTF. The CDR3 region has the DNA TGTGCCAGCAGTTTAGTAGGACCGGACTATGGCTACACCTTC.

This clonotype was seen only a few times. The chain couples TRBV7-2 to TRBJ2-3, with D uncertain. V lost 5 bases and J 5 bases, leaving 5 bases between the germline ends. The length of the CDR3 is 11 residues. Germline V gene sequence: CDR1 SGHTA, CDR2 FQGNSA. The CDR3 DNA reads TGTGCCAGCAGCCCCCAAGATACGCAGTATTTT. It encodes CASSPQDTQYF.

This clonotype has a count of ten or more. V and J are TRBV7-3 and TRBJ2-2, with 10 positions matching TRBD2. Germline CDR1 is SGHTA and CDR2 is FQGTGA. The CDR3 consists of 15 residues. The ends lost 6 bases at V and 5 bases at J; junction bases unmatched: 6. CDR3 sequence reads: CASSYLAGDTGELFF. CDR3 DNA: TGTGCCAGCAGTTATCTAGCGGGAGATACCGGGGAGCTGTTTTTT. The full variable domain, its missing parts supplied by reference TRBV7-3 and TRBJ2-2, is GAGVSQTPSNKVTEKGKYVELRCDPISGHTALYWYRQSLGQGPEFLIYFQGTGAADDSGLPNDRFFAVRPEGSVSTLKIQRTERGDSAVYLCASSYLAGDTGELFFGEGSRLTVL.